The 5 T cell receptor beta chains below all came from one sample that was sequenced in a study of T cell repertoires in cytomegalovirus infection. The antigens for these receptors are not known. TCRdb re-called the reads with MiXCR, one entry per CDR3 protein. The sample carries 450,000 to 650,000 distinct CDR3 sequences, roughly 42% recorded once. Material: cultured PBMCs, obtained from culture after CMV antigen stimulation. The source of these receptors is a human donor in good health (CMV status not recorded). Some clones in this sample may be carry-over from other donors' samples.

This clonotype was detected once. The chain is built from TRBV12-3 or TRBV12-4 and TRBJ2-4; D not resolved. The CDR3 contains 15 residues. V was shortened by 3 bases and J by 2 bases, with 11 bases between the two germline ends. DNA of the CDR3: TGTGCCAGCAGTTTCCAGGAAGGGTCCAAAAACATTCAGTACTTC. Translating it yields CASSFQEGSKNIQYF.

This chain links TRBV6-6 with TRBJ2-3; perhaps TRBD1 as D (6 bases). The CDR3 spans 15 residues. V lost 7 bases, J lost 11 bases, and 25 bases lay in between. The germline V gene has CDR1 MNHNY and CDR2 SVGAGI (reference sequence). The CDR3 bases are TGTGCCAGCACTCAGCGAGGGGCGCTTCTAGGGGGGCAGTATTTT. Encoded protein: CASTQRGALLGGQYF.

This clonotype came up a few times. The chain links TRBV6-2 or TRBV6-3 to TRBJ2-2; 8 nucleotides agree with TRBD2. The germline V gene encodes CDR1 MNHEY and CDR2 SVGEGT. The CDR3 covers 15 residues. V shed 7 bases, J shed 0 bases, and the junction held 4 bases outside the gene matches. CDR3 coding DNA: TGTGCCAGCATCGCGGGAGGCGCGAACACCGGGGAGCTGTTTTTT. It specifies CASIAGGANTGELFF.

This clonotype showed up just a few times. This chain links TRBV7-9 with TRBJ2-2; D not certain. The germline V and J ends were trimmed by 5 bases and 7 bases, with 11 bases remaining between them. The CDR3 length is 13 residues. CDR1 is SEHNR, CDR2 FQNEAQ, per germline (reference sequence). CDR3 amino acids: CASSILRHGELFF. CDR3 nucleotides: TGTGCCAGCAGCATCCTCAGGCACGGGGAGCTGTTTTTT.

This chain uses TRBV7-9 with TRBJ2-3, with TRBD1 matching over 12 bases. V dropped 5 bases and J dropped 5; count of bases not matched to a gene: 8. Germline V gene lookup returns CDR1 SEHNR and CDR2 FQNEAQ (reference sequence). The CDR3 is made up of 16 amino acids. The CDR3 DNA reads TGTGCCAGCAGCAATCCGGGACAGGGGGCGAGAGATACGCAGTATTTT. The encoded protein is CASSNPGQGARDTQYF.